These 18 T cell receptor beta chains share one sample of origin, sequenced in a study of T cell responses to AZD1222 COVID-19 vaccine. Libraries were prepared by immunoSEQ multiplex PCR; TCRdb keeps only in-frame clonotypes and omits some of them. The sample consists of 70,000 or so clones, about nine tenths of them appearing once. This material consisted of peripheral blood, taken on day 0 of AZD1222 vaccination. The receptors originated from an adult in good health.

The chain employs TRBV5-1 and TRBJ2-7, with 7 bases fitting TRBD1. The CDR3 extends over 14 amino acids. J was trimmed by 3 bases and V by 4 bases; bases with no gene match: 7. Germline CDR1 and CDR2: SGHRS and YFSETQ. CDR3 loop: CASSTTGPNYEQYF. CDR3 sequence (DNA): TGCGCCAGCAGCACGACAGGGCCCAACTACGAGCAGTACTTC.

The chain combines TRBV3-1 (or the pseudogene TRBV3-2) with TRBJ2-1; perhaps TRBD2 as D (6 bases). This CDR3 region has 14 residues. Germline-derived CDR1 and CDR2 are LGHDT and YNNKEL (reference sequence). The V and J ends lost 6 bases and 6 bases respectively, with 15 bases between them. In DNA, the CDR3 is TGTGCCAGCAGTCGTACCGGGAGCCTCAATGAGCAGTTCTTC. This codes for CASSRTGSLNEQFF.

The chain carries TRBV5-4 and TRBJ2-7; tentative D call: TRBD1 (6 bases). Germline CDR1 and CDR2: SGHNT and YYREEE (reference sequence). V was shortened by 5 bases and J by 3 bases, with 15 bases between the two germline ends. The CDR3 has 14 residues. The CDR3 nucleotides are TGTGCCAGCAGTGCAGGGGATAAAATCTACGAGCAGTACTTC. This codes for CASSAGDKIYEQYF.

The V call is TRBV18, the J call TRBJ2-7; a weak D match, TRBD1 (6 bases). This CDR3 has 13 residues. Trimming cost V 6 bases and J 2 bases, with 11 bases left between them. Germline values: CDR1 KGHSH, CDR2 LQKENI. The CDR3 here is CASSRQETYEQYF. In DNA, the CDR3 is TGTGCCAGCTCTCGACAGGAAACCTACGAGCAGTACTTC.

The chain uses TRBV9 and TRBJ1-2; D call uncertain. Deletions cut 3 bases from V and 4 bases from J, with 7 bases between. This CDR3 region has 12 residues. The germline V gene has CDR1 SGDLS and CDR2 YYNGEE. CDR3 amino acids: CASSASGYGYTF. CDR3 DNA: TGTGCCAGCAGCGCCAGCGGCTATGGCTACACCTTC.

The chain links TRBV9 to TRBJ2-7, with 7 bases matching TRBD2. The junction had 5 bases not matched to a gene; V was cut back by 0 bases and J by 2 bases. Germline lookup yields CDR1 SGDLS and CDR2 YYNGEE. The CDR3 totals 15 residues. CDR3: CASSVDSGKAYEQYF. CDR3 coding DNA: TGTGCCAGCAGCGTAGACAGCGGGAAAGCCTACGAGCAGTACTTC.

This clone was observed a single time. This sequence joins TRBV7-8 and TRBJ2-5; the match to TRBD1 covers 9 bases. Trimming cost V 5 bases and J 5 bases; bases outside gene matches: 6. The CDR3 is 14 residues long. The germline V gene has CDR1 SGHVS and CDR2 FQNEAQ. This chain's CDR3 is CASSRRTGAETQYF. Here the CDR3 DNA reads TGTGCCAGCAGCAGACGGACAGGGGCCGAGACCCAGTACTTC.

This clone was recorded only once. This rearrangement joins TRBV10-3 to TRBJ2-7, with 8 bases fitting TRBD2. V gave up 7 bases and J gave up 6 bases; unmatched junction bases: 11. In germline, CDR1 is ENHRY, CDR2 SYGVKD. The CDR3 is 14 residues long. This CDR3 reads CAITRGSGSIEQYF. The CDR3 DNA is TGTGCCATCACCAGAGGGAGCGGGAGCATCGAGCAGTACTTC.

The chain joins TRBV24-1 to TRBJ2-1; TRBD2 agrees at 7 bases. Germline V gene lookup returns CDR1 KGHDR and CDR2 SFDVKD. V was pared by 0 bases and J by 7 bases, with 2 bases of the junction left unmatched. This CDR3 spans 14 amino acids. This CDR3 is CATSDLWGGNEQFF. In nucleotides, the CDR3 is TGTGCCACCAGTGATTTGTGGGGAGGGAATGAGCAGTTCTTC.

As regards this clone: Within the sample, other DNA sequences also encode this same CDR3. The V gene is TRBV6-4, the J gene TRBJ2-1; the match to TRBD2 covers 8 bases. The germline gives CDR1 MRHNA, CDR2 SNTAGT. Trimming took 2 bases from V and 0 from J; bases not matched to a gene: 0. The CDR3 runs to 15 residues. The CDR3 is CASSDTSGSYNEQFF. The CDR3 DNA follows: TGTGCCAGCAGTGACACTAGCGGCTCCTACAATGAGCAGTTCTTC.

This clone appeared a single time. V usage is TRBV6-1 and J usage is TRBJ2-7, with 8 bases matching TRBD1. The CDR3 totals 17 residues. V was pared by 3 bases and J by 3 bases, with 13 bases of the junction left unmatched. Germline CDR1 reads MNHNS; CDR2 reads SASEGT. DNA for the CDR3: TGTGCCAGCAGTGAGATTTCCGGGACAGGAATTTTCTACGAGCAGTACTTC. Its protein is CASSEISGTGIFYEQYF.

This chain joins TRBV3-1 (or the pseudogene TRBV3-2) and TRBJ1-3; D gene uncertain. Trimming shortened V by 4 bases and J by 4 bases, and 11 bases separated the two germline ends. CDR1 is LGHDT and CDR2 is YNNKEL in the germline V gene (reference sequence). There are 14 residues in the CDR3. CDR3 protein: CASSPQWAGNTIYF. The CDR3 region has the DNA TGTGCCAGCAGCCCTCAGTGGGCCGGAAACACCATATATTTT.

This clone was seen only a few times. The V call is TRBV19, the J call TRBJ2-2; D unresolved. Germline values: CDR1 LNHDA, CDR2 SQIVND (reference sequence). Between the trimmed V and J ends, which lost 7 bases and 1 base, there was a span of 10 bases. The CDR3 consists of 14 residues. The CDR3 DNA reads TGTGCCAGTATGGCCACACTGAACACCGGGGAGCTGTTTTTT. This encodes CASMATLNTGELFF.

The chain recombines TRBV28 with TRBJ1-1; possibly TRBD1 for D (5 bases). The germline gives CDR1 MDHEN, CDR2 SYDVKM. There are 13 residues in the CDR3. Trimming shortened V by 3 bases and J by 8 bases, and 13 bases separated the two germline ends. The CDR3 is CASSLAPGGEAFF. CDR3 in DNA: TGTGCCAGCAGTTTGGCCCCTGGGGGGGAAGCTTTCTTT.

The chain employs TRBV19 and TRBJ1-1, with D unclear. V gave up 5 bases and J gave up 1 base, with 14 bases separating them. CDR1 and CDR2 from the germline V gene are LNHDA and SQIVND (reference sequence). The CDR3 covers 15 residues. The chain's CDR3 is CASSFMGSENTEAFF. CDR3 nucleotides: TGTGCCAGTAGTTTCATGGGGTCCGAGAACACTGAAGCTTTCTTT.

This chain connects TRBV19 to TRBJ1-2; unclear D gene. This CDR3 contains 12 residues. V was pared by 3 bases and J by 6 bases, with 8 bases between. From germline, CDR1 is LNHDA and CDR2 SQIVND (reference sequence). The DNA for the CDR3 is TGTGCCAGTAGTATTGTCGAGGATGGCTACACCTTC. Its translation is CASSIVEDGYTF.

This chain joins TRBV7-6 and TRBJ2-2; 11 bases are shared with TRBD2. From germline, CDR1 is SGHVS and CDR2 FNYEAQ. J gave up 6 bases and V 5 bases, and 5 bases lay outside the gene matches. CDR3 length equals 15 residues. CDR3 in DNA: TGTGCCAGCAGCCCCACTAGCGGGAGTGCCGGGGAGCTGTTTTTT. This encodes CASSPTSGSAGELFF.

V and J are TRBV6-5 and TRBJ1-5; the D gene is possibly TRBD1 (5 bases). This CDR3 region has 14 residues. The V end lost 8 bases, the J end lost 7 bases, and 18 bases lay between the germline ends. Germline values: CDR1 MNHEY, CDR2 SVGAGI. The CDR3 reads CASAQREGSQPQHF. CDR3 nucleotide sequence: TGTGCCAGCGCTCAGCGGGAGGGGAGCCAGCCCCAGCATTTT.